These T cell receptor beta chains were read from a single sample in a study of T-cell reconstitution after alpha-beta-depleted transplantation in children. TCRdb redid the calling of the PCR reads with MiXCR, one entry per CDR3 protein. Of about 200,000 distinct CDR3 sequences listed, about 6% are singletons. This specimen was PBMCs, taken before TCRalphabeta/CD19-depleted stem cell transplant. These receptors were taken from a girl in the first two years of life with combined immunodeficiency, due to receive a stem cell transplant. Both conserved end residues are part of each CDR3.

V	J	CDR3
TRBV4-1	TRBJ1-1	CASSPWTENTEAFF
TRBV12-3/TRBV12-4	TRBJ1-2	CASSPPRRSYGYTF
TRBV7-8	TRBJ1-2	CASTETGRGYTF
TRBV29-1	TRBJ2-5	CSVRTSQETQYF
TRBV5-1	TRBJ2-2	CASSFRQGGFTGELFF
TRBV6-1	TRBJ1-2	CASSEIAGAQANYGYTF
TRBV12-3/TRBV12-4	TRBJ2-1	CASSFEGTRNYNEQFF
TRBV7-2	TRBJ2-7	CASSLRAGNYEQYF
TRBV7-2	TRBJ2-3	CASSPLRWWVRGTDTQYF
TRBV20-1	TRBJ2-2	CSARVLGLTRGTGELFF
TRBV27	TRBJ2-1	CASSSETGRGPDEQFF
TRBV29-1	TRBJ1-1	CSVEWEGPGAFF
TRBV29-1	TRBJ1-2	CSVEDPLRAFNYGYTF
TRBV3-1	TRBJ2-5	CASSQVATGALQETQYF
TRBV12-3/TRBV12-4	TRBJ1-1	CASSFWAGEAFF
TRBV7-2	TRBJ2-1	CASSLGAGLYNEQFF
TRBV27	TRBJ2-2	CASQGAYTGELFF
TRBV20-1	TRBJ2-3	CSAIAGGPIDTQYF
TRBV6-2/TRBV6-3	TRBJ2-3	CASTPEARSTDTQYF
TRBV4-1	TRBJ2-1	CASSQESGTYNEQFF
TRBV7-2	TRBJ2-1	CASSLAWQGLGNEQFF
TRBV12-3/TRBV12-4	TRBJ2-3	CASSLFGSGSPDTQYF
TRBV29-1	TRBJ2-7	CSVETGLAGGGNYEQYF
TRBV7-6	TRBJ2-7	CASSLGREGRYEQYF
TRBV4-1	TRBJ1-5	CASSQDGSLSNQPQHF
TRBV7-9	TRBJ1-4	CASSPGRNNNEKLFF
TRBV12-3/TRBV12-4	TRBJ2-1	CASSQGWHEQFF
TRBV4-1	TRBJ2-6	CASSQALMSPGPGGSGANVLTF
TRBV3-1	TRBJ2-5	CASSPRGTGGAQYF
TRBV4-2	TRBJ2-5	CASSQDGGSGRIGETQYF
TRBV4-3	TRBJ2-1	CASSQGTSGSYNEQFF
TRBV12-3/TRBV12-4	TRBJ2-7	CASSLGTSYEQYF
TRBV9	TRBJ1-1	CASSGLATGTEAFF
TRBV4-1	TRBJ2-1	CASSQATPGGNEQFF
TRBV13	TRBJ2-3	CASSSTGLAGSTDTQYF
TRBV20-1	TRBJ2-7	CSARLAGGTYEQYF
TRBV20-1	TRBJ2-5	CSARVGTNRETQYF
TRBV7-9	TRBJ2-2	CASSFQSTGELFF
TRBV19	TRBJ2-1	CASSIGAVSYNEQFF
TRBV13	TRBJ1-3	CASSPTRVPGNTIYF
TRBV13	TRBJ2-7	CASSPPNKHYEQYF
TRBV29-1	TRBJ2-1	CSVDSENEQFF
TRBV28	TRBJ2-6	CASSWTGVNSGANVLTF
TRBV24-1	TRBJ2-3	CATSDRGHISTDTQYF
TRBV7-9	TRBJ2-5	CASSPPEGASIETQYF